These 30 T cell receptor beta chains were all obtained from the same sample, sequenced in a study of control samples from healthy donors and cancer patients (dated by TCRdb to the early 2020s). Receptor amplification or capture employed the immunoSEQ multiplex PCR assay. Here the immuneACCESS table is served through TCRdb, limited to in-frame sequences with V and J called. Missing clones are a known gap in these copies; in checked studies unresolved V genes cover under half, and the rest lacks a known reason. The sample has some 120,000 clones on record, around 90% of them singletons. Less than 3% of the sample lies in the top ten. Sequenced input: blood. These receptor sequences come from a woman in her 70s in good health.

The chain uses TRBV6-1 and TRBJ2-1, with TRBD2 matching over 11 bases. The CDR3 is made up of 16 amino acids. Unmatched junction bases numbered 11, after V lost 0 bases and J lost 13 bases. Per germline, CDR1 MNHNS and CDR2 SASEGT. CDR3 protein: CASSEAPDPGLADQFF. The CDR3 DNA reads TGTGCCAGCAGTGAAGCCCCGGACCCGGGACTAGCGGACCAGTTCTTC.

This clone was detected only a few times. In nucleotides, the CDR3 is TGTGCCAGCAGCGTAGTGAGCTCTGGAAACACCATATATTTT. Protein sequence: CASSVVSSGNTIYF. The V gene is TRBV9, the J gene TRBJ1-3; D unresolved. Germline-derived CDR1 and CDR2 are SGDLS and YYNGEE. The CDR3 extends over 14 amino acids. V shed 0 bases and J shed 0 bases, with 4 bases lying between them.

The rearrangement links TRBV4-2 to TRBJ1-6, with 7 bases identical to TRBD1. The CDR3 sequence is 16 residues long. V was pared by 3 bases and J by 7 bases, with 9 bases of the junction left unmatched. Per the germline V gene, CDR1 is LGHNA and CDR2 is YNFKEQ. The CDR3 reads CASSQDPDRENSPLHF. The DNA for the CDR3 is TGTGCCAGCAGCCAGGACCCAGACAGGGAGAATTCACCCCTCCACTTT.

This clone has a single count. This chain connects TRBV2 to TRBJ2-1, with 11 bases aligning to TRBD1. With 1 base clipped from V and 3 bases from J, the junction kept 2 bases outside the gene matches. From germline, CDR1 is SNHLY and CDR2 FYNNEI. The CDR3 runs 16 residues. Here the CDR3 DNA reads TGTGCCAGCAGTGAAGGGGGGACAGGGGGCTACAATGAGCAGTTCTTC. Amino acid sequence: CASSEGGTGGYNEQFF.

The chain recombines TRBV15 with TRBJ1-1, with D perhaps matching TRBD1 (6 bases). Trimming removed 5 bases from V and 6 bases from J, with 13 bases in between. Germline assignment: CDR1 LNHNV and CDR2 YYDKDF (reference sequence). The CDR3 spans 13 residues. This chain's CDR3 is CATSPRTDSEAFF. For the CDR3, the DNA is TGTGCCACCAGCCCGCGGACAGATTCTGAAGCTTTCTTT.

This sequence joins TRBV7-2 and TRBJ2-1; a possible D gene is TRBD2 (5 bases). Trimming cost V 3 bases and J 1 base, with 10 bases left between them. Germline CDR1 and CDR2: SGHTA and FQGNSA. CDR3 length: 15 residues. The CDR3 sequence: CASSFRDQSYNEQFF. CDR3 nucleotides: TGTGCCAGCAGCTTTCGGGATCAGTCCTACAATGAGCAGTTCTTC.

Only one count was recorded for this clone. The V and J genes are TRBV5-1 and TRBJ1-3, with TRBD1 as a possible D gene (5 bases). V gave up 3 bases and J gave up 2 bases, with 15 bases separating them. The germline gives CDR1 SGHRS, CDR2 YFSETQ. The CDR3 contains 16 residues. The CDR3 nucleotides read TGCGCCAGCAGCTCGGATCCCGGGACGGCTGGAAACACCATATATTTT. It is translated as CASSSDPGTAGNTIYF.

The rearrangement links TRBV5-1 to TRBJ1-2; possibly TRBD1 for D (6 bases). The germline V and J ends were trimmed by 2 bases and 4 bases, with 15 bases remaining between them. This CDR3 spans 15 amino acids. CDR1 SGHRS and CDR2 YFSETQ come from the germline V gene. CDR3 DNA sequence: TGCGCCAGCAGCTTCAGTTCGACAGGCGTCTATGGCTACACCTTC. Its translation is CASSFSSTGVYGYTF.

The chain couples TRBV5-1 to TRBJ2-1; 11 positions match TRBD1. J lost 5 bases, V lost 3 bases, and 4 bases had no gene match. Germline V gene lookup returns CDR1 SGHRS and CDR2 YFSETQ. CDR3 length: 15 amino acids. CDR3 DNA sequence: TGCGCCAGCAGCTCCGGGACAGGGGGGAACAATGAGCAGTTCTTC. Translation gives CASSSGTGGNNEQFF.

With regard to this clone: At the DNA level, this CDR3 is encoded by other sequences in the same sample as well. The chain is built from TRBV2 and TRBJ2-7; 8 bases map to TRBD1. V was pared by 3 bases and J by 4 bases, with 5 bases of the junction left unmatched. Germline V gives CDR1 SNHLY, CDR2 FYNNEI. CDR3 size: 14 residues. CDR3 sequence (DNA): TGTGCCAGCAGTGATCAGGGGGCTGGATACGAGCAGTACTTC. Translation: CASSDQGAGYEQYF. The full variable domain, with the rest looked up from reference TRBV2 and TRBJ2-7, is EPEVTQTPSHQVTQMGQEVILRCVPISNHLYFYWYRQILGQKVEFLVSFYNNEISEKSEIFDDQFSVERPDGSNFTLKIRSTKLEDSAMYFCASSDQGAGYEQYFGPGTRLTVT.

The gene calls are TRBV5-8 and TRBJ2-1; maybe TRBD2 (5 bases). The V end was cut by 2 bases, the J end by 4 bases, with 13 bases between. Germline lookup yields CDR1 SGHTS and CDR2 YDEGEE. CDR3 size: 15 residues. CDR3 amino acids: CASSLVTGGYNEQFF. CDR3 sequence (DNA): TGTGCCAGCAGCTTAGTGACGGGCGGGTACAATGAGCAGTTCTTC.

The chain joins TRBV16 to TRBJ1-1; no clear D gene. Germline CDR1 reads KGHSY; CDR2 reads FQNENV. V dropped 4 bases and J dropped 4 bases, with 13 bases sitting between them. The CDR3 extends over 14 amino acids. The CDR3 DNA follows: TGTGCCAGCAGCCCGAACGCATACAGCACTGAAGCTTTCTTT. It is translated as CASSPNAYSTEAFF.

The chain links TRBV25-1 to TRBJ2-5; D might be TRBD2 (5 bases). V shed 5 bases and J shed 5 bases, with 18 bases lying between them. Germline CDR1 MGHDK, CDR2 SYGVNS. This CDR3 comprises 15 residues. In nucleotides, the CDR3 is TGTGCCAGCAGTTATTCCGGGGTGGTTTGGGAGACCCAGTACTTC. This encodes CASSYSGVVWETQYF.

CDR3 region: CASSLVGPHEQFF. DNA of the CDR3: TGTGCCAGCAGCTTAGTTGGACCCCATGAGCAGTTCTTC. The V and J genes are TRBV11-3 and TRBJ2-1; D not resolved. The CDR3 consists of 13 residues. Germline V CDR1 and CDR2: SGHNT, YENEEA. Trimming shortened V by 1 base and J by 8 bases, and 9 bases separated the two germline ends.

This clone was picked up one time. V gene TRBV10-3 combines with J gene TRBJ2-5, with D hard to call. CDR1 ENHRY and CDR2 SYGVKD come from the germline V gene. V dropped 3 bases and J dropped 5 bases, with 7 bases sitting between them. The length of the CDR3 is 12 residues. CDR3 in DNA: TGTGCCATCAGTGAAGGGTTGGAGACCCAGTACTTC. Protein sequence: CAISEGLETQYF.

This chain uses TRBV13 with TRBJ2-1, with 13 bases lining up with TRBD2. CDR3 size: 16 residues. The V gene end was trimmed by 5 bases and the J gene end by 9 bases; junction bases not matched to a gene: 10. Looked up from germline, CDR1 is PRHDT and CDR2 is FYEKMQ (reference sequence). The DNA for the CDR3 is TGTGCCAGCAGCGCTCCCGGGACTAGCGGGGCCATTGAGCAGTTCTTC. Encoded protein: CASSAPGTSGAIEQFF.

V and J are TRBV9 and TRBJ1-2, with 7 nucleotides matching TRBD1. The CDR3 consists of 16 residues. Germline V gene lookup returns CDR1 SGDLS and CDR2 YYNGEE. V shed 4 bases, J shed 2 bases, and the junction held 11 bases outside the gene matches. CDR3 DNA: TGTGCCAGCAGCTCATCAGGTTCAGGGGGAAACTATGGCTACACCTTC. The encoded protein is CASSSSGSGGNYGYTF.

This chain uses TRBV19 with TRBJ1-2, with D possibly being TRBD1 (6 bases). The CDR3 has 14 amino acids. Trimming cost V 6 bases and J 4 bases, with 15 bases left between them. Germline CDR1 reads LNHDA; CDR2 reads SQIVND (reference sequence). The CDR3 is CASSVPGDIYGYTF. The CDR3 DNA follows: TGTGCCAGTAGCGTACCCGGGGACATCTATGGCTACACCTTC.

This clone appeared a few times. The chain couples TRBV7-8 to TRBJ2-1; 7 nucleotides align to TRBD2. Germline trimming cut 6 bases from V and 0 bases from J; bases unmatched to any gene: 8. This CDR3 has 16 amino acids. CDR1 and CDR2 (germline): SGHVS, FQNEAQ. CDR3 amino acids: CASSLTSWSSYNEQFF. The CDR3 region has the DNA TGTGCCAGCAGTCTGACTAGCTGGAGCTCCTACAATGAGCAGTTCTTC. Full variable domain (rest looked up from reference TRBV7-8 and TRBJ2-1): GAGVSQSPRYKVAKRGQDVALRCDPISGHVSLFWYQQALGQGPEFLTYFQNEAQLDKSGLPSDRFFAERPEGSVSTLKIQRTQQEDSAVYLCASSLTSWSSYNEQFFGPGTRLTVL.

This chain joins TRBV18 and TRBJ1-1, with D possibly being TRBD1 (6 bases). Deletions cut 0 bases from V and 3 bases from J, with 17 bases between. Germline V gives CDR1 KGHSH, CDR2 LQKENI. The CDR3 sequence is 17 residues long. For the CDR3, the DNA is TGTGCCAGCTCACCACCCAATACAGGGATGTTGTACACTGAAGCTTTCTTT. It codes for CASSPPNTGMLYTEAFF.

The chain combines TRBV9 with TRBJ2-5; 11 bases align to TRBD2. Germline values: CDR1 SGDLS, CDR2 YYNGEE. V lost 3 bases and J lost 2; bases outside the gene matches: 9. There are 17 residues in the CDR3. The CDR3, as DNA: TGTGCCAGCAGCGGAATAGCGGGGGGGCACAAACAAGAGACCCAGTACTTC. The encoded protein is CASSGIAGGHKQETQYF.

The CDR3 DNA sequence: TGTGCCAGCAGCCAAGAGGGAGCAGAGCAGTACTTC. Translating gives CASSQEGAEQYF. V is TRBV4-2 and J is TRBJ2-7; tentative D call: TRBD2 (5 bases). CDR1 and CDR2 from the germline V gene are LGHNA and YNFKEQ. With 0 bases removed from V and 7 bases from J, the gap between germline ends came to 7 bases. This CDR3 has 12 residues.

The chain links TRBV9 to TRBJ1-1, with 9 bases that match TRBD1. The CDR3 sequence is 20 residues long. V gave up 3 bases and J gave up 1 base; unmatched junction bases: 19. CDR1 is SGDLS, CDR2 YYNGEE, per germline. This chain's CDR3 is CASSAIRVMGDRASNTEAFF. DNA for the CDR3: TGTGCCAGCAGCGCCATCCGGGTCATGGGGGACAGGGCGTCGAACACTGAAGCTTTCTTT.

Here the CDR3 reads CASSQDGPGQVAKLFF. DNA of the CDR3: TGTGCCAGCAGCCAAGATGGGCCGGGACAGGTGGCCAAACTGTTTTTT. The chain carries TRBV4-2 and TRBJ1-4; 8 nucleotides line up with TRBD1. The V gene's germline CDR1 is LGHNA and CDR2 YNFKEQ. The CDR3 has 16 residues. V shed 0 bases and J 11 bases; nucleotides not matched to a gene: 11.

The chain employs TRBV7-3 and TRBJ1-6; D perhaps matches TRBD1 (6 bases). V was clipped by 4 bases and J by 6 bases, with 10 bases between them. The germline CDR1 and CDR2 sequences are SGHTA and FQGTGA. This CDR3 has 14 amino acids. The CDR3 sequence: CASSSGQINSPLHF. CDR3 sequence (DNA): TGTGCCAGCAGCTCTGGACAGATTAATTCACCCCTCCACTTT.

The V gene is TRBV4-1, the J gene TRBJ2-3, with a possible D match to TRBD2 (6 bases). The V and J ends lost 1 base and 5 bases respectively, with 10 bases between them. CDR3 length equals 14 residues. Germline values: CDR1 MGHRA, CDR2 YSYEKL. The CDR3 reads CASSQGAGKDTQYF. The CDR3 DNA reads as TGCGCCAGCAGCCAAGGGGCGGGGAAAGATACGCAGTATTTT.

CDR3 residues: CASTLGSQTQYF. The CDR3 coding sequence is TGTGCCAGCACCCTCGGTAGTCAGACCCAGTACTTC. The rearrangement joins TRBV2 to TRBJ2-5; D is ambiguous. The V gene lost 7 bases and the J gene lost 6 bases, with 12 bases spanning the gap. The CDR3 consists of 12 residues. The germline gives CDR1 SNHLY, CDR2 FYNNEI.

V gene TRBV5-4 combines with J gene TRBJ2-1; 11 bases align to TRBD1. The CDR3 length is 18 residues. The trim removed 4 bases at V and 6 bases at J, leaving 15 bases unmatched. Germline CDR1 and CDR2: SGHNT and YYREEE (reference sequence). CDR3 sequence (DNA): TGTGCCAGCAGCCTAGCCAAGACCGGGACAGGGGGTAGCAATGAGCAGTTCTTC. This encodes CASSLAKTGTGGSNEQFF.

A single count supports this clone. The rearrangement uses TRBV10-1 and TRBJ2-5; 8 positions match TRBD2. J was trimmed by 3 bases and V by 3 bases; bases with no gene match: 0. This CDR3 is 13 amino acids long. The germline V gene has CDR1 WNHNN and CDR2 SYGVQD (reference sequence). In DNA, the CDR3 is TGCGCCAGCAGTGACGGGGGGGAAGAGACCCAGTACTTC. Translating gives CASSDGGEETQYF.

The chain recombines TRBV6-6 with TRBJ1-1; 10 bases fit TRBD1. V lost 6 bases, J lost 7 bases, and 2 bases stayed unmatched. The CDR3 sequence is 12 residues long. In germline, CDR1 is MNHNY, CDR2 SVGAGI (reference sequence). For the CDR3, the DNA is TGTGCCAGCAGCAGGGACAGGGGTGAAGCTTTCTTT. Amino acids: CASSRDRGEAFF.